A selection of T cell receptor beta chains follows, all from one sample in a study of cytomegalovirus exposure and HLA in healthy donors. Libraries were prepared by immunoSEQ multiplex PCR; TCRdb keeps only in-frame clonotypes and omits some of them. Of 170,000 or so clones listed, over 75% are singletons. Material for sequencing was PBMCs. These receptors were taken from a man aged 55 to 70 in good health and CMV-seronegative. Both conserved end residues are part of each CDR3. A D gene is named only where the DNA matches it firmly. Size is stated for part of the rows, as once, few or many counts, or as a class when the clone is expanded.

j_call v_call d_call clone_size cdr3_aa cdr3_nt
TRBJ1-3 TRBV5-4 NA NA CASSSGGVVSGNTIYF TGTGCCAGCAGCTCCGGGGGAGTTGTCTCTGGAAACACCATATATTTT
TRBJ1-2 TRBV18 TRBD1 once CASSPPSTGNYGYTF TGTGCCAGCTCACCTCCCTCGACAGGGAACTATGGCTACACCTTC
TRBJ1-4 TRBV27 TRBD1 few CASGTGNEKLFF TGTGCCAGCGGGACAGGGAATGAAAAACTGTTTTTT
TRBJ1-2 TRBV5-1 NA NA CASSTQTGPSGGYTF TGCGCCAGCAGCACACAGACAGGCCCATCGGGCGGCTACACCTTC
TRBJ2-1 TRBV19 NA few CASSIFEGITNEQFF TGTGCCAGTAGTATATTTGAGGGCATCACAAATGAGCAGTTCTTC
TRBJ1-1 TRBV6-1 TRBD1 NA CASRVRDRADAFF TGTGCCAGCAGAGTCCGGGACAGGGCAGACGCTTTCTTT
TRBJ2-5 TRBV5-6 NA once CASSSTLTVNPQETQYF TGTGCCAGCAGCTCAACCCTAACAGTCAACCCACAAGAGACCCAGTACTTC
TRBJ2-7 TRBV28 TRBD1 NA CSTGTGAYEQYF TGTTCAACCGGGACAGGGGCCTACGAGCAGTACTTC
TRBJ2-1 TRBV5-1 NA once CASSLGGWGNNEQFF TGCGCCAGCAGCTTGGGAGGGTGGGGAAACAATGAGCAGTTCTTC
TRBJ2-6 TRBV4-3 TRBD1 NA CASSQSGWDRGSGANVLTF TGCGCCAGCAGCCAATCGGGATGGGACAGGGGGTCTGGGGCCAACGTCCTGACTTTC
TRBJ1-2 TRBV11-2 NA NA CASSLDTHYGYTF TGTGCCAGCAGCCTGGACACGCACTATGGCTACACCTTC
TRBJ2-3 TRBV10-3 NA NA CAIRDPAGGLTDTQYF TGTGCCATCAGGGATCCCGCGGGTGGGTTGACAGATACGCAGTATTTT
TRBJ2-1 TRBV5-1 TRBD2 few CASSLTSGAYNEQFF TGCGCCAGCAGCTTGACTAGCGGGGCCTACAATGAGCAGTTCTTC
TRBJ1-3 TRBV6-1 TRBD1 NA CAGRGQGYGNTIYF TGTGCCGGCCGGGGACAGGGTTACGGAAACACCATATATTTT
TRBJ1-1 TRBV28 NA NA CASRGGTEAFF TGTGCCAGCAGGGGAGGGACTGAAGCTTTCTTT
TRBJ2-7 TRBV11-2 NA NA CASSSIQGGYEQYF TGTGCCAGCAGCTCTATTCAGGGGGGCTACGAGCAGTACTTC
TRBJ1-2 TRBV7-9 TRBD1 NA CASSLETGNYGYTF TGTGCCAGCAGCTTAGAGACAGGGAACTATGGCTACACCTTC
TRBJ2-2 TRBV9 TRBD2 NA CASSVGSGTNTGELFF TGTGCCAGCAGCGTAGGGAGCGGGACGAACACCGGGGAGCTGTTTTTT
TRBJ1-2 TRBV5-6 NA NA CASSSTGGDLGGYTF TGTGCCAGCAGCTCCACGGGAGGGGATCTCGGCGGCTACACCTTC
TRBJ2-2 TRBV7-8 TRBD1 NA CASSSRQGNTGELFF TGTGCCAGCAGCTCCAGACAGGGCAACACCGGGGAGCTGTTTTTT
TRBJ2-1 TRBV28 TRBD2 NA CASSPRAERGIYNEQFF TGTGCCAGCAGTCCGCGGGCTGAGCGGGGGATTTACAATGAGCAGTTCTTC
TRBJ2-6 TRBV28 NA NA CASMEPGANVLTF TGTGCCAGCATGGAGCCTGGGGCCAACGTCCTGACTTTC
TRBJ2-2 TRBV27 NA NA CASRTGLRDTGELFF TGTGCCAGCAGGACGGGACTCCGGGACACCGGGGAGCTGTTTTTT
TRBJ2-3 TRBV5-4 TRBD2 NA CASSLGGLAVHMAQYF TGTGCCAGCAGCTTGGGCGGACTAGCGGTCCACATGGCGCAGTATTTT
TRBJ1-2 TRBV6-5 TRBD1 NA CASSSPRTGSSMGYTF TGTGCCAGCAGTTCCCCAAGGACAGGGTCCTCAATGGGCTACACCTTC
TRBJ1-1 TRBV6-1 TRBD1 NA CASSDGGTGNILDTEAFF TGTGCCAGCAGTGATGGGGGGACAGGGAATATTTTGGACACTGAAGCTTTCTTT
TRBJ1-1 TRBV19 NA NA CASSILSTQAGAEAFF TGTGCCAGTAGTATCCTATCGACTCAGGCCGGGGCTGAAGCTTTCTTT
TRBJ1-1 TRBV19 TRBD1 NA CASSIQGEESRLTEAFF TGTGCCAGTAGTATTCAGGGGGAGGAATCCAGGTTAACTGAAGCTTTCTTT
TRBJ2-2 TRBV6-6 NA NA CASSFRETNTGELFF TGTGCCAGCAGCTTTAGAGAAACGAACACCGGGGAGCTGTTTTTT
TRBJ2-5 TRBV5-4 NA NA CASSFVGRSQETQYF TGTGCCAGCAGCTTTGTGGGCAGGTCCCAAGAGACCCAGTACTTC
TRBJ1-1 TRBV6-6 TRBD1 NA CATTTGGVSWAFF TGTGCCACTACAACAGGGGGCGTTAGTTGGGCTTTCTTT
TRBJ2-2 TRBV7-9 TRBD2 NA CASSPSGSTGELFF TGTGCCAGCAGCCCTAGCGGGTCGACCGGGGAGCTGTTTTTT
TRBJ1-3 TRBV18 NA NA CASSPFGQGNTIYF TGTGCCAGCTCACCATTCGGACAGGGAAACACCATATATTTT
TRBJ2-1 TRBV4-2 NA NA CASSQDPGSGNGEQFF TGTGCCAGCAGCCAAGATCCGGGCTCCGGGAATGGCGAGCAGTTCTTC
TRBJ1-2 TRBV30 NA NA CAWSVRQTNYGYTF TGTGCCTGGAGTGTCAGGCAGACTAACTATGGCTACACCTTC
TRBJ2-3 TRBV29-1 TRBD1 NA CSTSTGAKTDTQYF TGCAGCACCTCGACAGGGGCAAAGACAGATACGCAGTATTTT